This T cell receptor (beta chain) is from a study of response to subunit inactivated influenza vaccine (dated by TCRdb to 2017 to 2018). For the study in its entirety: Deep quantitative T cell receptor repertoire profiling was used in the study to track responses to a trivalent subunit inactivated influenza vaccine. What the study reported, not specific to this receptor: It was suggested by the authors that each seasonal influenza vaccination may recruit only a limited number of new T cells.

Receptors were amplified or captured by RT-PCR. Sequencing used an Illumina HiSeq 2500. In TCRdb, the public reads were trimmed at Q25 with fastp and aligned with MiXCR, with productive beta chains retained. Rows matching on CDR3 protein sequence are summarized as one entry with the most common DNA and genes. The sample records about 520,000 distinct CDR3 sequences, over 25% of which are singletons. Together, the top ten hold under 2.5% of the sample. This clonotype was counted between two and nine times. No cognate antigen has been identified for it. The record has no base qualities; no much larger clone is one base away. Per the germline V gene, SGDLS is the CDR1 and YYNGEE is the CDR2. Including the terminal cysteine and phenylalanine, the CDR3 comprises 15 residues. Only the CDR3 DNA stays, 45 bases, in frame from base 1. Trimmed from V: 4 bases; trimmed from J: 6 bases; junction bases lacking a gene match: 11.

This sample comprised CD4+ T cells sorted from PBMCs, obtained 5 to 6 days after vaccination. The rearrangement combines TRBV9 with TRBJ2-7; TRBD1 lines up with 9 middle nucleotides. The sequence was collected from a man in his forties or fifties who received an inactivated influenza vaccine. Donor details come from another sample of the same person, matched by shared clones. The CDR3 amino acid sequence is: CASSIRDRESSEQYF. The nucleotide sequence reads TGTGCCAGCAGCATACGGGACAGGGAATCAAGCGAGCAGTACTTC. This CDR3, with the reference TRBV9 and TRBJ2-7 proteins standing in past its ends, gives the full variable domain DSGVTQTPKHLITATGQRVTLRCSPRSGDLSVYWYQQSLDQGLQFLIQYYNGEERAKGNILERFSAQQFPDLHSELNLSSLELGDSALYFCASSIRDRESSEQYFGPGTRLTVT.